Below, 26 T cell receptor beta chains from the same sample are listed, as sequenced in a study of blood T cell repertoires in COVID-19. Only in-frame clones appear in the TCRdb table, and some are missing; sequencing was by immunoSEQ multiplex PCR. The table records approximately 210,000 clones, around 88% of them present only once. The source material was PBMCs or T cells enriched from blood (not recorded which). Receptor source: a woman in her fifties or sixties with acute COVID-19.

This rearrangement joins TRBV4-2 to TRBJ2-5, with TRBD2 matching over 11 bases. V dropped 0 bases and J dropped 7; count of bases not matched to a gene: 4. Per germline, CDR1 LGHNA and CDR2 YNFKEQ. This CDR3 has 15 amino acids. The CDR3 is CASSQDSGRDGTQYF. The CDR3 DNA is TGTGCCAGCAGCCAAGATAGCGGGAGGGATGGGACCCAGTACTTC.

This chain uses TRBV12-3 or TRBV12-4 with TRBJ2-3; 9 bases align to TRBD2. This CDR3 is built from 11 residues. Unmatched junction bases numbered 2, after V lost 6 bases and J lost 10 bases. In DNA form, the CDR3 reads TGTGCCAGCAGGGGGACTAGCTCGCAGTATTTT. Its translation: CASRGTSSQYF.

The chain's CDR3 is CSGRHLEGTGELFF. The CDR3, as DNA: TGCAGCGGACGACACCTGGAAGGTACCGGGGAGCTGTTTTTT. The chain links TRBV29-1 to TRBJ2-2; D gene unclear. Germline V gene sequence: CDR1 SQVTM, CDR2 ANQGSEA. Trimming cost V 7 bases and J 5 bases, with 17 bases left between them. The CDR3 has 14 amino acids.

This clone occurred once. V and J are TRBV27 and TRBJ2-2, with TRBD1 identical over 8 bases. Germline assignment: CDR1 MNHEY and CDR2 SMNVEV (reference sequence). Trimming removed 6 bases from V and 6 bases from J; junction bases left unmatched: 6. The CDR3 sequence is 14 residues long. In DNA form, the CDR3 reads TGTGCCAGCAGCACCGCGACAGGGGCCGGGGAGCTGTTTTTT. This sequence encodes CASSTATGAGELFF.

This chain joins TRBV5-4 and TRBJ1-2, with 8 bases lining up with TRBD1. The trim removed 4 bases at V and 3 bases at J, leaving 5 bases unmatched. The CDR3 is 14 amino acids. The germline V gene has CDR1 SGHNT and CDR2 YYREEE (reference sequence). For the CDR3, the DNA is TGTGCCAGCAGCGGCGGACAGGGCTACTATGGCTACACCTTC. The encoded protein is CASSGGQGYYGYTF.

The rearrangement uses TRBV7-2 and TRBJ2-7, with D perhaps TRBD2 (6 bases). CDR1 and CDR2 from the germline V gene are SGHTA and FQGNSA. V was clipped by 5 bases and J by 1 base, with 15 bases between them. This CDR3 is 15 amino acids long. CDR3 in amino acids: CASSPEVAASYEQYF. The CDR3 DNA follows: TGTGCCAGCAGCCCCGAGGTAGCGGCGTCCTACGAGCAGTACTTC.

The gene calls are TRBV27 and TRBJ2-5; 9 bases line up with TRBD2. CDR1 is MNHEY, CDR2 SMNVEV, per germline (reference sequence). V trimming: 4 bases; J trimming: 2 bases; junction bases outside the gene matches: 5. The CDR3 is made up of 15 amino acids. The CDR3 is CASSWREGSQETQYF. CDR3 sequence (DNA): TGTGCCAGCAGTTGGCGGGAGGGCTCTCAAGAGACCCAGTACTTC.

This clone was seen a handful of times. The CDR3 sequence: CASSYEGEREQYF. CDR3 nucleotides: TGTGCCAGCAGTTACGAGGGGGAAAGGGAACAGTACTTC. V usage is TRBV6-5 and J usage is TRBJ2-7; TRBD1 is a possible D gene (6 bases). Germline CDR1 reads MNHEY; CDR2 reads SVGAGI. CDR3 length: 13 residues. V was cut by 2 bases and J by 10 bases, with 15 bases left in between.

J is TRBJ1-6 and V is TRBV6-1; 8 positions agree with TRBD1. Germline V gene lookup returns CDR1 MNHNS and CDR2 SASEGT. Germline trimming cut 4 bases from V and 0 bases from J; bases unmatched to any gene: 5. This CDR3 comprises 17 residues. CDR3 in amino acids: CASSARTGPSYNSPLHF. DNA for the CDR3: TGTGCCAGCAGTGCAAGGACAGGGCCCTCCTATAATTCACCCCTCCACTTT.

This clone was seen a handful of times. J is TRBJ2-7 and V is TRBV6-5, with TRBD1 identical over 8 bases. Unmatched junction bases numbered 8, after V lost 2 bases and J lost 5 bases. The CDR3 length is 15 residues. Germline CDR1 and CDR2: MNHEY and SVGAGI. CDR3 loop: CASSYPGQGSHEQYF. CDR3 DNA: TGTGCCAGCAGTTACCCCGGACAGGGTTCCCACGAGCAGTACTTC.

The genes are TRBV28 and TRBJ1-4, with D possibly being TRBD1 (6 bases). This CDR3 is 13 amino acids long. Germline values: CDR1 MDHEN, CDR2 SYDVKM. The germline V and J ends were trimmed by 7 bases and 4 bases, with 10 bases remaining between them. The CDR3 sequence: CASTTGNNEKLFF. The CDR3 DNA reads TGTGCCAGCACCACAGGGAATAATGAAAAACTGTTTTTT.

This CDR3 reads CASSLEYLADTQYF. DNA for the CDR3: TGTGCCAGCAGCTTAGAGTACTTGGCAGATACGCAGTATTTT. V and J are TRBV11-2 and TRBJ2-3; D unresolved. Germline V lookup: CDR1 SGHAT, CDR2 FQNNGV. The CDR3 loop spans 14 amino acids. Deletions cut 0 bases from V and 4 bases from J, with 8 bases between.

The gene calls are TRBV6-1 and TRBJ2-7; 13 positions match TRBD2. The CDR3 length is 15 residues. V lost 3 bases to trimming and J lost 4 bases; unmatched junction nucleotides: 3. CDR1 is MNHNS, CDR2 SASEGT, per germline. The CDR3 nucleotides read TGTGCCAGCAGTGAGGGACTAGCGGGAAGATACGAGCAGTACTTC. Translated, it gives CASSEGLAGRYEQYF.

The J gene is TRBJ2-5, the V gene TRBV29-1, with 7 bases fitting TRBD1. The germline gives CDR1 SQVTM, CDR2 ANQGSEA. Losses at the gene ends were 6 bases for V and 4 bases for J; bases not matched to a gene: 11. This CDR3 is 14 amino acids long. CDR3 in amino acids: CSVDRTGSPETQYF. In nucleotides, the CDR3 is TGCAGCGTAGATAGGACAGGTTCTCCAGAGACCCAGTACTTC.

This clone turned up a few times. V is TRBV6-5 and J is TRBJ2-7; TRBD2 aligns across 7 bases. The V gene's germline CDR1 is MNHEY and CDR2 SVGAGI. The CDR3 is made up of 15 amino acids. The junction had 7 bases not matched to a gene; V was cut back by 2 bases and J by 3 bases. CDR3 protein: CASSYASGYHYEQYF. The CDR3 DNA reads TGTGCCAGCAGTTACGCTAGCGGTTATCACTACGAGCAGTACTTC.

The CDR3: CASSLEPGFSGNTIYF. CDR3 nucleotide sequence: TGTGCCAGCAGCTTAGAACCAGGGTTCTCTGGAAACACCATATATTTT. V gene TRBV7-6 combines with J gene TRBJ1-3; D is possibly TRBD1 (5 bases). The CDR3 covers 16 residues. Deletions cut 1 base from V and 0 bases from J, with 10 bases between. The germline CDR1 and CDR2 sequences are SGHVS and FNYEAQ. Full variable domain (rest looked up from reference TRBV7-6 and TRBJ1-3): GAGVSQSPRYKVTKRGQDVALRCDPISGHVSLYWYRQALGQGPEFLTYFNYEAQQDKSGLPNDRFSAERPEGSISTLTIQRTEQRDSAMYRCASSLEPGFSGNTIYFGEGSWLTVV.

V and J are TRBV9 and TRBJ2-1; 9 nucleotides align to TRBD2. The V gene end was trimmed by 0 bases and the J gene end by 3 bases; junction bases not matched to a gene: 1. The germline gives CDR1 SGDLS, CDR2 YYNGEE. This CDR3 is built from 15 residues. The CDR3: CASSVDSGSYNEQFF. The CDR3 coding sequence is TGTGCCAGCAGCGTAGATAGCGGGAGCTACAATGAGCAGTTCTTC.

The chain uses TRBV15 and TRBJ2-3, with D possibly being TRBD1 (6 bases). CDR3 size: 15 residues. Trimming removed 4 bases at V and 1 base at J, with 12 bases between. Germline CDR1 reads LNHNV; CDR2 reads YYDKDF (reference sequence). The CDR3 reads CATSMRRGRTDTQYF. In nucleotides, the CDR3 is TGTGCCACCAGCATGCGCAGGGGCCGCACAGATACGCAGTATTTT.

V and J are TRBV24-1 and TRBJ1-1; D not certain. Germline V gene data show CDR1 as KGHDR and CDR2 as SFDVKD. Trimming removed 0 bases at V and 9 bases at J, with 7 bases between. The CDR3 length is 12 residues. The CDR3 here is CATSDLTEKAFF. The DNA for the CDR3 is TGTGCCACCAGTGATTTGACAGAGAAAGCTTTCTTT.

The gene calls are TRBV27 and TRBJ1-1; D possibly corresponds to TRBD1 (5 bases). Trimming left V 7 bases short and J 3 bases short, with 12 bases between. Germline V gives CDR1 MNHEY, CDR2 SMNVEV (reference sequence). This CDR3 comprises 13 residues. The CDR3 DNA follows: TGTGCCAGCACCCCAGAAGGGGACACTGAAGCTTTCTTT. This gives the protein CASTPEGDTEAFF.

This chain links TRBV27 with TRBJ2-1; no reliable D call. Germline V lookup: CDR1 MNHEY, CDR2 SMNVEV (reference sequence). V lost 5 bases and J 6 bases, leaving 14 bases between the germline ends. The CDR3 consists of 14 residues. CDR3 residues: CASSLLELRNEQFF. CDR3 sequence (DNA): TGTGCCAGCAGTCTCTTAGAGCTACGCAATGAGCAGTTCTTC.

The chain has TRBV11-2 and TRBJ2-1, with 8 bases that match TRBD1. The CDR3 is 16 amino acids. CDR1 SGHAT and CDR2 FQNNGV come from the germline V gene. V lost 5 bases and J lost 0; bases outside the gene matches: 6. In DNA, the CDR3 is TGTGCCAGCAGCACTCACAGGGGGAGCTCCTACAATGAGCAGTTCTTC. This sequence encodes CASSTHRGSSYNEQFF.

The chain links TRBV19 to TRBJ1-6, with D tentatively TRBD1 (5 bases). The CDR3 extends over 16 amino acids. V was trimmed by 5 bases and J by 0 bases, leaving 11 bases between them. Germline V gene data show CDR1 as LNHDA and CDR2 as SQIVND (reference sequence). The CDR3 here is CASSSRGGSYNSPLHF. Written as DNA, the CDR3 is TGTGCCAGTAGTTCTAGGGGTGGCTCCTATAATTCACCCCTCCACTTT.

The DNA of the CDR3 is TGTGCCAGCAGGGCGAGGGAGACCCAAATCAATTCACCCCTCCACTTT. Its protein product is CASRARETQINSPLHF. This chain joins TRBV5-4 and TRBJ1-6; no reliable D call. CDR1 SGHNT and CDR2 YYREEE come from the germline V gene (reference sequence). With 5 bases removed from V and 7 bases from J, the gap between germline ends came to 19 bases. The CDR3 runs to 16 residues.

The CDR3 sequence: CASSKNRRRGSYNEQFF. The CDR3 DNA follows: TGTGCCAGCAGCAAAAACCGCCGGAGGGGCTCCTACAATGAGCAGTTCTTC. This rearrangement joins TRBV21-1 to TRBJ2-1; the table assigns TRBD2, which was not confirmed against the DNA. TRBV21-1 is a pseudogene segment. This CDR3 contains 17 residues.

This chain joins TRBV28 and TRBJ2-7, with 9 bases matching TRBD1. Per the germline V gene, CDR1 is MDHEN and CDR2 is SYDVKM. This CDR3 is 15 amino acids long. Trimming at V came to 1 base and at J to 4 bases, leaving 5 bases not matched to a gene. For the CDR3, the DNA is TGTGCCAGCAGTTTATACGGACAGGGGAAGTACGAGCAGTACTTC. Translating it yields CASSLYGQGKYEQYF.